What follows is one TCR beta chain and its context. These data come from a study of blood T cell repertoires in COVID-19. Study information: T cells, B-cell-depleted T cells, or PBMCs provided the cDNA or gDNA that served as material.

TCRdb's table, derived via immunoSEQ multiplex PCR, lists solely in-frame clones and lacks some. The table lists tens of thousands of clones, roughly 82% of them singletons. J gave up 5 bases and V 2 bases, and 3 bases lay outside the gene matches. This CDR3 is built from 14 residues. Looked up from germline, CDR1 is SNHLY and CDR2 is FYNNEI. The V and J genes are TRBV2 and TRBJ2-1; TRBD2 aligns across 7 bases. The receptor's source is a man aged 60 to 75 with acute or convalescent COVID-19. The sequencing input was peripheral blood. In nucleotides, the CDR3 is TGTGCCAGCAGTGAATGGGGAGGGAACAATGAGCAGTTCTTC. This encodes CASSEWGGNNEQFF.